This entry lists 18 T cell receptor beta chains sequenced from one sample in a study of cytomegalovirus exposure and HLA in healthy donors. In the PCR, 60 Vbeta and 13 Jbeta primers were used. The table came from immunoSEQ multiplex PCR; TCRdb's copy has only in-frame clones and leaves some out. This table has 150,000 to 200,000 clones, roughly four fifths appearing once. The sample comprised PBMCs. These receptors all stem from a man over 45 in good health and CMV-seronegative.

J is TRBJ2-7 and V is TRBV11-1; 7 bases line up with TRBD2. In germline, CDR1 is SGHAT, CDR2 FQDESV (reference sequence). The CDR3 loop spans 13 amino acids. V lost 5 bases to trimming and J lost 9 bases; unmatched junction nucleotides: 10. This CDR3 reads CASSPTGGFAQYF. The CDR3 DNA reads TGTGCCAGCAGCCCCACGGGAGGTTTCGCGCAGTACTTC.

The chain has TRBV19 and TRBJ2-7; TRBD2 is a possible D gene (5 bases). The CDR3 runs to 14 residues. Germline loops: CDR1 LNHDA, CDR2 SQIVND (reference sequence). The ends were cut back, 8 bases at V and 1 base at J, with 15 bases in the middle. CDR3 DNA: TGTGCCAGTCGGCTAACCTCGGGGTCCTACGAGCAGTACTTC. The encoded protein is CASRLTSGSYEQYF.

The chain employs TRBV15 and TRBJ1-3; a possible D gene is TRBD1 (6 bases). Looked up from germline, CDR1 is LNHNV and CDR2 is YYDKDF (reference sequence). Deletions cut 0 bases from V and 0 bases from J, with 9 bases between. The CDR3 sequence is 16 residues long. This CDR3 is CATSRDRGSSGNTIYF. As DNA, the CDR3 is TGTGCCACCAGCAGAGATAGGGGGAGCTCTGGAAACACCATATATTTT.

J is TRBJ2-7 and V is TRBV7-2, with 9 bases fitting TRBD1. Unmatched junction bases numbered 6, after V lost 5 bases and J lost 1 base. The germline gives CDR1 SGHTA, CDR2 FQGNSA. This CDR3 region has 15 residues. The CDR3 region has the DNA TGTGCCAGCAGCACCAACAGGGGGCCATCCTACGAGCAGTACTTC. This gives the protein CASSTNRGPSYEQYF. Using reference TRBV7-2 and TRBJ2-7 for the parts outside the CDR3, the full variable domain is GAGVSQSPSNKVTEKGKDVELRCDPISGHTALYWYRQSLGQGLEFLIYFQGNSAPDKSGLPSDRFSAERTGGSVSTLTIQRTQQEDSAVYLCASSTNRGPSYEQYFGPGTRLTVT.

This chain uses TRBV10-3 with TRBJ2-2; D remains unclear. CDR3 length: 14 amino acids. Deletions cut 3 bases from V and 2 bases from J, with 7 bases between. The germline CDR1 and CDR2 sequences are ENHRY and SYGVKD. The DNA for the CDR3 is TGTGCCATCAGTGACCGGTCAAACACCGGGGAGCTGTTTTTT. Translated: CAISDRSNTGELFF.

V gene TRBV28 combines with J gene TRBJ2-7, with 8 bases identical to TRBD2. After removal of 8 bases from V and 4 bases from J, the junction contained 10 bases not matched to a gene. Germline CDR1 reads MDHEN; CDR2 reads SYDVKM. The CDR3 contains 14 residues. CDR3 sequence reads: CASCRRAGAYEQYF. The DNA for the CDR3 is TGTGCCAGCTGCAGGAGAGCGGGAGCTTACGAGCAGTACTTC. The full variable domain, in which reference TRBV28 and TRBJ2-7 provide the parts outside the CDR3, is DVKVTQSSRYLVKRTGEKVFLECVQDMDHENMFWYRQDPGLGLRLIYFSYDVKMKEKGDIPEGYSVSREKKERFSLILESASTNQTSMYLCASCRRAGAYEQYFGPGTRLTVT.

This chain connects TRBV7-9 to TRBJ2-3, with 7 bases matching TRBD2. The V gene's germline CDR1 is SEHNR and CDR2 FQNEAQ (reference sequence). V was pared by 2 bases and J by 4 bases, with 18 bases of the junction left unmatched. This CDR3 is built from 19 residues. DNA of the CDR3: TGTGCCAGCAGCTTACGTCCCGGTACTGGCGGGAGAAGTTCAGATACGCAGTATTTT. It encodes CASSLRPGTGGRSSDTQYF. The variable domain in full, with the rest retrieved from reference TRBV7-9 and TRBJ2-3, is DTGVSQNPRHKITKRGQNVTFRCDPISEHNRLYWYRQTLGQGPEFLTYFQNEAQLEKSRLLSDRFSAERPKGSFSTLEIQRTEQGDSAMYLCASSLRPGTGGRSSDTQYFGPGTRLTVL.

The chain employs TRBV7-9 and TRBJ1-4; perhaps TRBD1 as D (6 bases). V was shortened by 3 bases and J by 8 bases, with 13 bases between the two germline ends. Germline loops: CDR1 SEHNR, CDR2 FQNEAQ (reference sequence). CDR3 size: 14 residues. DNA of the CDR3: TGTGCCAGCAGCTTGACAGGCCTTGAGGAAAAACTGTTTTTT. This translates into CASSLTGLEEKLFF.

As concerns this clone: This sample includes further DNA sequences coding for the same CDR3. DNA for the CDR3: TGTGCCAGTAGTAGAGCCCTGGCGGGCGGCACAGATACGCAGTATTTT. As protein: CASSRALAGGTDTQYF. The chain has TRBV19 and TRBJ2-3; possible D gene TRBD2, 5 bases. This CDR3 has 16 amino acids. Trimming removed 4 bases at V and 1 base at J, with 15 bases between. The germline CDR1 and CDR2 sequences are LNHDA and SQIVND (reference sequence).

The CDR3 DNA reads as TGTGCCAGCAGCCCCATCCAGGGGAACACTGAAGCTTTCTTT. Protein sequence: CASSPIQGNTEAFF. The rearrangement joins TRBV7-2 to TRBJ1-1; perhaps TRBD1 as D (5 bases). The CDR3 length is 14 residues. With 5 bases removed from V and 1 base from J, the gap between germline ends came to 11 bases. Germline V gives CDR1 SGHTA, CDR2 FQGNSA.

Only one count was recorded for this clone. V is TRBV19 and J is TRBJ1-2; D unclear. Trimming removed 5 bases from V and 2 bases from J, with 15 bases in between. The length of the CDR3 is 15 residues. The germline V gene has CDR1 LNHDA and CDR2 SQIVND (reference sequence). CDR3 nucleotides: TGTGCCAGTAGTGTCACCGACAAAAGCAACTATGGCTACACCTTC. Its protein product is CASSVTDKSNYGYTF.

V gene TRBV7-3 combines with J gene TRBJ2-2, with 7 bases identical to TRBD2. This CDR3 is built from 13 residues. V shed 8 bases, J shed 6 bases, and the junction held 6 bases outside the gene matches. Germline V gives CDR1 SGHTA, CDR2 FQGTGA. The CDR3 coding sequence is TGTGCCAGCGGTCCGGGGGGAGCCGGGGAGCTGTTTTTT. It is translated as CASGPGGAGELFF.

CDR3 in amino acids: CASSHKMNTEAFF. The CDR3 DNA follows: TGTGCCAGCAGCCACAAGATGAACACTGAAGCTTTCTTT. The J gene is TRBJ1-1, the V gene TRBV11-3, with D unresolved. Trimming removed 5 bases from V and 0 bases from J, with 7 bases in between. The CDR3 is made up of 13 amino acids. The V gene's germline CDR1 is SGHNT and CDR2 YENEEA.

The rearrangement links TRBV30 to TRBJ2-2, with 9 bases lining up with TRBD2. Trimming at V came to 1 base and at J to 6 bases, leaving 6 bases not matched to a gene. Germline V lookup: CDR1 GTSNPN, CDR2 SVGIG (reference sequence). This CDR3 spans 15 amino acids. CDR3 DNA sequence: TGTGCCTGGAGTGACGGGACTAGCTACGCCGGGGAGCTGTTTTTT. The encoded protein is CAWSDGTSYAGELFF.

V is TRBV6-1 and J is TRBJ2-5, with 11 nucleotides matching TRBD2. This CDR3 region has 14 residues. CDR1 MNHNS and CDR2 SASEGT come from the germline V gene. The J segment lost 4 bases and the V segment lost 6 bases, leaving 4 bases of the junction unmatched. CDR3 sequence reads: CASRLAGVAETQYF. CDR3 nucleotide sequence: TGTGCCAGCAGACTAGCGGGAGTCGCAGAGACCCAGTACTTC.

This sequence joins TRBV18 and TRBJ1-4; 7 bases match TRBD1. V gave up 3 bases and J gave up 8 bases; unmatched junction bases: 6. The CDR3 consists of 14 residues. Germline assignment: CDR1 KGHSH and CDR2 LQKENI. The CDR3 sequence is CASSPDRVGEKLFF. As DNA, the CDR3 is TGTGCCAGCTCACCCGACAGGGTAGGCGAAAAACTGTTTTTT.

The J gene is TRBJ2-3, the V gene TRBV5-6, with D possibly being TRBD1 (6 bases). The germline gives CDR1 SGHDT, CDR2 YYEEEE. The CDR3 runs 14 residues. V dropped 2 bases and J dropped 4 bases, with 11 bases sitting between them. The CDR3 reads CASSLIGTPDTQYF. The CDR3 region has the DNA TGTGCCAGCAGCTTAATAGGGACACCAGATACGCAGTATTTT.

The rearrangement links TRBV6-5 to TRBJ2-7; a weak D match, TRBD2 (5 bases). Germline CDR1 is MNHEY and CDR2 is SVGAGI. Trimming took 6 bases from V and 1 from J, leaving 10 bases between them. The CDR3 is made up of 13 amino acids. The CDR3 spells CASRYRGSYEQYF. CDR3 coding DNA: TGTGCCAGCAGGTACCGGGGTTCCTACGAGCAGTACTTC.